This TCR beta chain was identified in a study of cytomegalovirus exposure and HLA in healthy donors. With respect to this clone: Its target is not known.

Overall study results and limits: A later analysis showed TCR association rates differing by HLA locus, peaking at DRB1 and lowest at HLA-C. Prediction of most subjects' HLA-A and HLA-B alleles by TCR beta sequences was reportedly accurate. The authors enumerated 180 or so TCR beta chains as linked to cytomegalovirus.

The PCR used 60 Vbeta and 13 Jbeta primers. Method: immunoSEQ multiplex PCR; TCRdb's copy keeps in-frame clones and lacks some. The table lists more than 110,000 clones. The clonotype comes from a man aged 40-49 years in good health and CMV-seronegative. The sequenced sample consisted of PBMCs.

CDR3 in DNA: TGCGCCAGCAGCCATAACAGGGAATACACAGATACGCAGTATTTT. Residues: CASSHNREYTDTQYF. This sequence joins TRBV4-3 and TRBJ2-3; possibly TRBD1 for D (6 bases). The germline CDR1 and CDR2 sequences are LGHNA and YSLEER. V was shortened by 3 bases and J by 2 bases, with 12 bases between the two germline ends. CDR3 length: 15 residues.